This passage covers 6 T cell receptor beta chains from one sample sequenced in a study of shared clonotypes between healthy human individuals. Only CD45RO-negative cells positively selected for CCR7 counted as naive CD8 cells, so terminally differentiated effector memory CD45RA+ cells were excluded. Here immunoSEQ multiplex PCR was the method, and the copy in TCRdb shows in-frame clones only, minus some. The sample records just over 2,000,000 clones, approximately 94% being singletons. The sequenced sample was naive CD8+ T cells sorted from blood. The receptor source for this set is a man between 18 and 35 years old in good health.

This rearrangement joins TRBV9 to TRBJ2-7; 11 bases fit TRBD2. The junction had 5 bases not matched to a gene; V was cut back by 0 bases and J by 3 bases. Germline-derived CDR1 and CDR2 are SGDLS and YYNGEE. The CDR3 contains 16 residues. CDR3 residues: CASSVASGLAVYEQYF. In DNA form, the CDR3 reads TGTGCCAGCAGCGTAGCTTCGGGACTAGCGGTCTACGAGCAGTACTTC.

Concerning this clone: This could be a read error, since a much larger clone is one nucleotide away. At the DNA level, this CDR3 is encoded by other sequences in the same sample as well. CDR3 nucleotides: TGTGCCTGGAGGACCTCCGGGGCCAACGTCCTGACTTTC. It translates to CAWRTSGANVLTF. The rearrangement links TRBV30 to TRBJ2-6; no clear D. Between the trimmed V and J ends, which lost 3 bases and 4 bases, there was a span of 7 bases. The CDR3 extends over 13 amino acids. The germline CDR1 and CDR2 sequences are GTSNPN and SVGIG (reference sequence).

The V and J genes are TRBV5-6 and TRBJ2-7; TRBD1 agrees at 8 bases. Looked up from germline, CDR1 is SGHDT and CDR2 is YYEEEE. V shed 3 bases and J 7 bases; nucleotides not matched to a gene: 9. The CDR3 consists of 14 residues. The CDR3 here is CASSSPGQVEEQYF. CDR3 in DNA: TGTGCCAGCAGCTCTCCGGGACAGGTAGAAGAGCAGTACTTC.

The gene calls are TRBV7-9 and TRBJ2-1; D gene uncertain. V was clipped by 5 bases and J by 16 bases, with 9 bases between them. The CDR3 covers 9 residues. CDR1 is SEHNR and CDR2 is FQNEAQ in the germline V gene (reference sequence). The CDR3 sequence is CASSRNLFF. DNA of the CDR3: TGTGCCAGCAGCCGGAACCTTTTCTTC.

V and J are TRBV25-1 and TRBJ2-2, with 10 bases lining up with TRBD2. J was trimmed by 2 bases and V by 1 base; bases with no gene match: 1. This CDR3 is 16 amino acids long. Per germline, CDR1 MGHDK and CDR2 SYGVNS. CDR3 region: CASSEWTSGNTGELFF. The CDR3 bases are TGTGCCAGCAGTGAATGGACTAGCGGCAACACCGGGGAGCTGTTTTTT.

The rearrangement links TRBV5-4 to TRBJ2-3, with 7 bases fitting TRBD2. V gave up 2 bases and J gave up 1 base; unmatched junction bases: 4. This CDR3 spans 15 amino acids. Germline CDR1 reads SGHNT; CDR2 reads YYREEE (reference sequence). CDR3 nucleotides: TGTGCCAGCAGCTTCACGCTAGCGGGCACAGATACGCAGTATTTT. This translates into CASSFTLAGTDTQYF.